This TCR beta chain was sequenced for a study of shared clonotypes between healthy human individuals. This CDR3 is 15 amino acids long. The V gene lost 1 base and the J gene lost 3 bases, with 10 bases spanning the gap. Germline-derived CDR1 and CDR2 are SGHVS and FNYEAQ. TCRdb's copy holds only in-frame clones and misses some; the assay was immunoSEQ multiplex PCR. Of some 2 million clones listed, about 94% are singletons. The naive CD8 fraction comprised CD45RO-negative cells positively selected for CCR7 and excluded terminally differentiated effector memory CD45RA+ cells. The TCR originated in a man younger than 30 in good health. Source material: naive CD8+ T cells sorted from blood. V and J are TRBV7-6 and TRBJ2-1; D gene unclear. The CDR3 DNA sequence: TGTGCCAGCAGCTTAGATCCGTCTTACTACAATGAGCAGTTCTTC. This translates into CASSLDPSYYNEQFF.